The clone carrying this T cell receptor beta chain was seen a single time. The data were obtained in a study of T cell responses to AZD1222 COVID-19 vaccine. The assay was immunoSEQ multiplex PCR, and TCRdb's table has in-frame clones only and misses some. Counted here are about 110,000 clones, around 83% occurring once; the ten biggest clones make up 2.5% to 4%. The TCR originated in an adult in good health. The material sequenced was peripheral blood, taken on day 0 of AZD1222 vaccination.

Written as DNA, the CDR3 is TGCGCCAGCAGCTTTTTCGAAGGACAGGGACTCTACGAGCAGTACTTC. Translating gives CASSFFEGQGLYEQYF. This sequence joins TRBV5-1 and TRBJ2-7, with TRBD1 matching 8 bases. The CDR3 contains 16 residues. With V trimmed by 2 bases and J by 3 bases, 10 bases remained unmatched. CDR1 SGHRS and CDR2 YFSETQ come from the germline V gene.